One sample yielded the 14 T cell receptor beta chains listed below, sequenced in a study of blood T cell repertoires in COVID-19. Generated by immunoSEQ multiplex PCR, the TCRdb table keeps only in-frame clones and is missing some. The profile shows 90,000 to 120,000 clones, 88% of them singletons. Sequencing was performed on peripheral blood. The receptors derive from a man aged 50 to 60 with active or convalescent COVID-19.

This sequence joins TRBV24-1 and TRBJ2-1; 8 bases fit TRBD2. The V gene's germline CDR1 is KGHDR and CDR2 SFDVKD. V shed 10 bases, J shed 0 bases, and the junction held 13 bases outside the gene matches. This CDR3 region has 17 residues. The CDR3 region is CATSGSLRGSSYNEQFF. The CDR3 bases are TGTGCCACGAGCGGGAGCCTTCGAGGAAGCTCCTACAATGAGCAGTTCTTC.

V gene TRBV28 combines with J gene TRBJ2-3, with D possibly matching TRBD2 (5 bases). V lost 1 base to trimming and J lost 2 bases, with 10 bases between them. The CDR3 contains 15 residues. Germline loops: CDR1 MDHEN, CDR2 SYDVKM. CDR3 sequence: CASSLSSGNTDTQYF. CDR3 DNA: TGTGCCAGCAGTTTATCCAGCGGTAACACAGATACGCAGTATTTT.

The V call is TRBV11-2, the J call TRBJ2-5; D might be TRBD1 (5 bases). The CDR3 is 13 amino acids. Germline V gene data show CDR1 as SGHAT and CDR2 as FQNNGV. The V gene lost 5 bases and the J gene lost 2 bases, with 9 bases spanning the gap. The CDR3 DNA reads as TGTGCCAGCAGCGACAGTAGTCAAGAGACCCAGTACTTC. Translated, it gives CASSDSSQETQYF.

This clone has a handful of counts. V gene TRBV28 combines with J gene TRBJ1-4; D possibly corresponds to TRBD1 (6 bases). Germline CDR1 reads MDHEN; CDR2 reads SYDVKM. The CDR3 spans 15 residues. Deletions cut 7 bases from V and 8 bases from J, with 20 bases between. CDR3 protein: CASTKPRGAGEKLFF. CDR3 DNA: TGTGCCAGCACCAAACCGCGGGGGGCCGGGGAAAAACTGTTTTTT.

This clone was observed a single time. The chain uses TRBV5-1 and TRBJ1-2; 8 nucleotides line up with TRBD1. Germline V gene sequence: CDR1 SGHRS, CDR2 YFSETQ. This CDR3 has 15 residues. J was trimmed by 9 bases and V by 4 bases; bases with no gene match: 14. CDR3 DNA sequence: TGCGCCAGCAGCGTGCCGACAGGGGAGAGCCCAAGCTACACCTTC. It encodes CASSVPTGESPSYTF.

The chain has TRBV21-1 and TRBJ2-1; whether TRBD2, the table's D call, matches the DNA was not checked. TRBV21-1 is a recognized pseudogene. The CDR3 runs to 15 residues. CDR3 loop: CASTLPGLVGNEQFF. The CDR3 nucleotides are TGTGCCAGCACTCTTCCGGGACTAGTGGGCAATGAGCAGTTCTTC.

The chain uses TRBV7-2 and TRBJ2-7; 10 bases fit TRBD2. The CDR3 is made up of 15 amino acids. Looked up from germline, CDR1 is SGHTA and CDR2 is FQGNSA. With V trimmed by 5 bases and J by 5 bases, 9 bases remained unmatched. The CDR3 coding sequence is TGTGCCAGCAGCCCTAGCGGGAGTCGGGTAAACGAGCAGTACTTC. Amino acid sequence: CASSPSGSRVNEQYF.

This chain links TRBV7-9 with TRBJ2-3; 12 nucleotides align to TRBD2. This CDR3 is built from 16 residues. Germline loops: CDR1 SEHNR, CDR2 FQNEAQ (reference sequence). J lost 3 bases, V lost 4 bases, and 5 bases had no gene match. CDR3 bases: TGTGCCAGCAGCTCCGGACTAGCGGGGACGACAGATACGCAGTATTTT. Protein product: CASSSGLAGTTDTQYF.

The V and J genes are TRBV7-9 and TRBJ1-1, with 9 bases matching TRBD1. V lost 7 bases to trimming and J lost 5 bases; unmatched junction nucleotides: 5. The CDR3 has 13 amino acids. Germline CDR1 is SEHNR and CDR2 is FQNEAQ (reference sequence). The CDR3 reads CASTTTGGTEAFF. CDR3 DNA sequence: TGTGCCAGCACAACGACAGGGGGGACTGAAGCTTTCTTT.

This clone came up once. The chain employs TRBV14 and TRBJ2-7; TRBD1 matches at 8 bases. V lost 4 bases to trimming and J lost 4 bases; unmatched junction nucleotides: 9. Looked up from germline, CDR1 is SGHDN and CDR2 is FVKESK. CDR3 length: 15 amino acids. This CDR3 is CASSLDRGPGYEQYF. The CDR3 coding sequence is TGTGCCAGCAGCCTCGACAGGGGTCCGGGGTACGAGCAGTACTTC.

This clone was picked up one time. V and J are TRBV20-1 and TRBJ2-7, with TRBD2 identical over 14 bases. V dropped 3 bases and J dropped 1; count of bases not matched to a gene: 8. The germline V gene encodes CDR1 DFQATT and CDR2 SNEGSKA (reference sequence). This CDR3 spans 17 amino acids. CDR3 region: CSASSPGLAGESYEQYF. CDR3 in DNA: TGCAGTGCTAGTTCCCCGGGACTAGCGGGAGAGTCCTACGAGCAGTACTTC.

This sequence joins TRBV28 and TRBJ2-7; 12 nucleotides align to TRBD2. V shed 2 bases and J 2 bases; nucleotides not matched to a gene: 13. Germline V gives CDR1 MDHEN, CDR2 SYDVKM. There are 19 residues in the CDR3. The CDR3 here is CASSLPASKGLAGPYEQYF. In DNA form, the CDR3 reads TGTGCCAGCAGTTTACCAGCAAGCAAGGGACTAGCGGGTCCCTACGAGCAGTACTTC. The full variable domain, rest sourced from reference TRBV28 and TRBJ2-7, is DVKVTQSSRYLVKRTGEKVFLECVQDMDHENMFWYRQDPGLGLRLIYFSYDVKMKEKGDIPEGYSVSREKKERFSLILESASTNQTSMYLCASSLPASKGLAGPYEQYFGPGTRLTVT.

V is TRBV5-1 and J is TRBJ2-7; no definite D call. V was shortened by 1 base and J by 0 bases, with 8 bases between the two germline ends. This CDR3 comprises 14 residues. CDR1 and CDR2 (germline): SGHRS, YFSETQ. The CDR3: CASSLSTASYEQYF. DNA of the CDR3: TGCGCCAGCAGCTTGTCTACCGCCTCCTACGAGCAGTACTTC.

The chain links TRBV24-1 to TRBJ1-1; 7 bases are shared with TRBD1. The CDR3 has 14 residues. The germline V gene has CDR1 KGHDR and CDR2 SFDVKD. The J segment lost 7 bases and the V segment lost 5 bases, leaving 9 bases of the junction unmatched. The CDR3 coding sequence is TGTGCCACCAGTGCGGTCGGAGGGGGCAATGAAGCTTTCTTT. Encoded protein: CATSAVGGGNEAFF.